Presented here are 24 T cell receptor beta chains from one specimen sequenced in a study of T cell responses to AZD1222 COVID-19 vaccine (dated by TCRdb to the early 2020s). What this sample's time point label stands for: baseline before first vaccination. Libraries were built with the immunoSEQ multiplex PCR assay. The table was pulled from immuneACCESS by TCRdb, which kept in-frame rearrangements only. Such tables lose some clones; where checked, under half of the loss comes from unresolved V genes, and the rest has no known cause. Within this sample are roughly 140,000 clones, with 85% to 95% of them counted one time only. The ten largest make up approximately 2.1% of the sample. Specimen: peripheral blood, collected on day 0 of AZD1222 vaccination. These receptors were collected from an adult in good health.

V usage is TRBV11-3 and J usage is TRBJ2-3, with 9 bases identical to TRBD2. Germline V gene lookup returns CDR1 SGHNT and CDR2 YENEEA. The V segment lost 5 bases and the J segment 3 bases; nucleotides outside the gene matches: 9. CDR3 length equals 16 residues. The CDR3 protein is CASSPHSGGMTDTQYF. The CDR3 DNA follows: TGTGCCAGCAGCCCCCATAGCGGGGGTATGACAGATACGCAGTATTTT.

As DNA, the CDR3 is TGTGCCAGCAGCATCGACCCAGGACAGGGTGACTACACCTTC. Protein: CASSIDPGQGDYTF. J is TRBJ1-2 and V is TRBV9; 8 bases are shared with TRBD1. Trimming at V came to 4 bases and at J to 10 bases, leaving 12 bases not matched to a gene. The CDR3 has 14 amino acids. Germline assignment: CDR1 SGDLS and CDR2 YYNGEE.

V is TRBV4-2 and J is TRBJ2-4; D ambiguous. Germline CDR1 and CDR2: LGHNA and YNFKEQ. The length of the CDR3 is 18 residues. The V end was cut by 0 bases, the J end by 6 bases, with 21 bases between. The CDR3: CASSQDKRSNPLTNIQYF. DNA for the CDR3: TGTGCCAGCAGCCAAGATAAAAGGTCTAATCCGCTAACAAACATTCAGTACTTC.

The rearrangement uses TRBV5-6 and TRBJ1-1; possible D gene TRBD1, 6 bases. The CDR3 has 15 amino acids. Per germline, CDR1 SGHDT and CDR2 YYEEEE. V lost 0 bases, J lost 0 bases, and 9 bases lay in between. The CDR3 is CASSLGQVVNTEAFF. CDR3 DNA sequence: TGTGCCAGCAGCTTGGGACAGGTTGTGAACACTGAAGCTTTCTTT.

The chain recombines TRBV20-1 with TRBJ1-2; TRBD1 matches 7 bases. This CDR3 is 12 amino acids long. Germline CDR1 is DFQATT and CDR2 is SNEGSKA (reference sequence). V lost 3 bases and J lost 6; bases outside the gene matches: 4. DNA for the CDR3: TGCAGTGCTAGTCCGACAGGGAATGGCTACACCTTC. Residues: CSASPTGNGYTF.

The V gene is TRBV6-5, the J gene TRBJ1-5; tentative D call: TRBD1 (6 bases). Trimming took 5 bases from V and 2 from J, leaving 13 bases between them. The CDR3 consists of 15 residues. Looked up from germline, CDR1 is MNHEY and CDR2 is SVGAGI. CDR3 sequence (DNA): TGTGCCAGCAGTCACAGGGAAAATGGCAATCAGCCCCAGCATTTT. This sequence encodes CASSHRENGNQPQHF.

The V call is TRBV19, the J call TRBJ1-3; 8 bases align to TRBD1. The J segment lost 5 bases and the V segment lost 3 bases, leaving 15 bases of the junction unmatched. This CDR3 is built from 18 residues. The V gene's germline CDR1 is LNHDA and CDR2 SQIVND (reference sequence). The CDR3 protein is CASSITKLGQEVRNTIYF. For the CDR3, the DNA is TGTGCCAGTAGTATTACGAAATTGGGACAGGAGGTCAGAAACACCATATATTTT.

The rearrangement uses TRBV2 and TRBJ1-3; no clear D. The CDR3 is 13 amino acids. Germline loops: CDR1 SNHLY, CDR2 FYNNEI. With 2 bases removed from V and 2 bases from J, the gap between germline ends came to 4 bases. This CDR3 is CASSELAGNTIYF. In DNA, the CDR3 is TGTGCCAGCAGTGAACTTGCTGGAAACACCATATATTTT.

The chain combines TRBV27 with TRBJ1-2; D gene unclear. CDR3 length equals 14 residues. Germline V gene sequence: CDR1 MNHEY, CDR2 SMNVEV (reference sequence). V was clipped by 6 bases and J by 5 bases, with 16 bases between them. The CDR3 here is CASSRGSPGYGYTF. The DNA of the CDR3 is TGTGCCAGCAGCCGCGGATCCCCCGGTTATGGCTACACCTTC.

The CDR3 coding sequence is TGTGCCAGCAGCTGGCAGCCCACAGGGGGCGGAGGAGGGGAAGCTTTCTTT. Encoded protein: CASSWQPTGGGGGEAFF. V and J are TRBV7-2 and TRBJ1-1, with 9 bases matching TRBD1. V lost 4 bases and J lost 8; bases outside the gene matches: 17. This CDR3 is 17 amino acids long. Per the germline V gene, CDR1 is SGHTA and CDR2 is FQGNSA.

The chain employs TRBV7-2 and TRBJ1-2; 9 bases are a match to TRBD1. CDR3 size: 14 residues. The junction had 3 bases not matched to a gene; V was cut back by 7 bases and J by 0 bases. CDR1 is SGHTA and CDR2 is FQGNSA in the germline V gene. The CDR3 region is CASTNRGPNYGYTF. The CDR3 DNA reads TGTGCCAGCACCAACAGGGGGCCTAACTATGGCTACACCTTC.

This rearrangement joins TRBV6-5 to TRBJ1-5; D gene unclear. The CDR3 runs 15 residues. Germline CDR1 MNHEY, CDR2 SVGAGI. V lost 0 bases and J 2 bases, leaving 8 bases between the germline ends. The CDR3 protein is CASSYSYVGNQPQHF. The CDR3 coding sequence is TGTGCCAGCAGTTACTCGTACGTTGGCAATCAGCCCCAGCATTTT.

V usage is TRBV6-5 and J usage is TRBJ1-5; 9 bases fit TRBD1. CDR1 and CDR2 (germline): MNHEY, SVGAGI. The J segment lost 9 bases and the V segment lost 6 bases, leaving 9 bases of the junction unmatched. The CDR3 is 14 residues long. The CDR3 region has the DNA TGTGCCAGCAGGGACAGGGGTGGGATTTGGCCCCAGCATTTT. Protein sequence: CASRDRGGIWPQHF.

This clone was counted between two and nine times. Here the CDR3 reads CASSFLGDGYTF. Written as DNA, the CDR3 is TGTGCCAGCAGCTTCCTGGGGGATGGCTACACCTTC. The rearrangement links TRBV5-4 to TRBJ1-2; a possible D gene is TRBD1 (5 bases). CDR1 and CDR2 from the germline V gene are SGHNT and YYREEE (reference sequence). The V end was cut by 2 bases, the J end by 6 bases, with 8 bases between. The CDR3 runs 12 residues.

The V call is TRBV19, the J call TRBJ2-7; 8 bases line up with TRBD1. J lost 4 bases, V lost 1 base, and 6 bases had no gene match. Germline V gene sequence: CDR1 LNHDA, CDR2 SQIVND (reference sequence). This CDR3 comprises 15 residues. Written as DNA, the CDR3 is TGTGCCAGTAGTATAGGGGACAGGAATCCTTACGAGCAGTACTTC. Translation: CASSIGDRNPYEQYF.

This rearrangement joins TRBV11-3 to TRBJ1-1, with TRBD1 matching 10 bases. The V gene end was trimmed by 3 bases and the J gene end by 11 bases; junction bases not matched to a gene: 6. CDR1 SGHNT and CDR2 YENEEA come from the germline V gene. This CDR3 spans 13 amino acids. CDR3 loop: CASSFTRQGAAFF. The CDR3 DNA is TGTGCCAGCAGCTTTACTCGACAGGGGGCCGCTTTCTTT.

V is TRBV6-4 and J is TRBJ2-3, with a tentative D call TRBD2 (6 bases). V was clipped by 5 bases and J by 5 bases, with 11 bases between them. Germline loops: CDR1 MRHNA, CDR2 SNTAGT. The CDR3 totals 13 residues. CDR3 loop: CASSPRGEDTQYF. The CDR3 DNA is TGTGCCAGCAGTCCCCGCGGGGAAGATACGCAGTATTTT.

This chain uses TRBV18 with TRBJ2-5; 8 nucleotides align to TRBD2. Germline loops: CDR1 KGHSH, CDR2 LQKENI. After removal of 5 bases from V and 4 bases from J, the junction contained 6 bases not matched to a gene. This CDR3 is 14 amino acids long. The CDR3 loop reads CASSSGLGGETQYF. The CDR3 region has the DNA TGTGCCAGCTCATCGGGACTAGGCGGAGAGACCCAGTACTTC. The full variable domain, completed using reference TRBV18 and TRBJ2-5, is NAGVMQNPRHLVRRRGQEARLRCSPMKGHSHVYWYRQLPEEGLKFMVYLQKENIIDESGMPKERFSAEFPKEGPSILRIQQVVRGDSAAYFCASSSGLGGETQYFGPGTRLLVL.

This clone was counted once. The chain couples TRBV9 to TRBJ1-3, with 8 bases matching TRBD1. V lost 4 bases and J lost 3; bases outside the gene matches: 9. In germline, CDR1 is SGDLS, CDR2 YYNGEE. The CDR3 has 16 residues. The CDR3 reads CASSPHAGQDGNTIYF. CDR3 bases: TGTGCCAGCAGCCCGCATGCGGGACAGGATGGAAACACCATATATTTT.

The chain links TRBV29-1 to TRBJ2-3, with D unresolved. In germline, CDR1 is SQVTM, CDR2 ANQGSEA. Trimming left V 1 base short and J 6 bases short, with 11 bases between. CDR3 length equals 13 residues. CDR3 in amino acids: CSVEGARTDTQYF. CDR3 nucleotide sequence: TGCAGCGTTGAAGGGGCTAGAACCGATACGCAGTATTTT.

V and J are TRBV2 and TRBJ2-7, with D maybe TRBD2 (5 bases). The CDR3 extends over 20 amino acids. V lost 6 bases, J lost 0 bases, and 30 bases lay in between. CDR1 is SNHLY and CDR2 is FYNNEI in the germline V gene. In DNA form, the CDR3 reads TGTGCCAGCAGGGGAGATTTAGGCGGTTATACCCGAGTGAACTCCTACGAGCAGTACTTC. Translation gives CASRGDLGGYTRVNSYEQYF. The full variable domain, in which reference TRBV2 and TRBJ2-7 provide the parts outside the CDR3, is EPEVTQTPSHQVTQMGQEVILRCVPISNHLYFYWYRQILGQKVEFLVSFYNNEISEKSEIFDDQFSVERPDGSNFTLKIRSTKLEDSAMYFCASRGDLGGYTRVNSYEQYFGPGTRLTVT.

V is TRBV11-2 and J is TRBJ2-7, with D uncertain. Looked up from germline, CDR1 is SGHAT and CDR2 is FQNNGV. CDR3 size: 15 residues. V was trimmed by 3 bases and J by 7 bases, leaving 19 bases between them. This chain's CDR3 is CASSFGVRRVEEQYF. As DNA, the CDR3 is TGTGCCAGCAGCTTTGGCGTACGAAGGGTGGAAGAGCAGTACTTC.

V gene TRBV5-5 combines with J gene TRBJ2-5, with 12 bases aligning to TRBD2. Germline V gene data show CDR1 as SGHKS and CDR2 as YYEKEE (reference sequence). This CDR3 has 16 amino acids. Losses at the gene ends were 4 bases for V and 1 base for J; bases not matched to a gene: 5. CDR3 protein: CASSTSSGRAQETQYF. The CDR3 region has the DNA TGTGCCAGCAGCACCTCTAGCGGGAGGGCCCAAGAGACCCAGTACTTC.

The CDR3 coding sequence is TGTGCCAGCAGCCCCGAGGTGGGTTCTGAAGCTTTCTTT. Amino acid sequence: CASSPEVGSEAFF. The chain has TRBV12-3 or TRBV12-4 and TRBJ1-1; no clear D. V was trimmed by 6 bases and J by 6 bases, leaving 14 bases between them. CDR3 size: 13 residues.